Below, 2 T cell receptor beta chains from the same sample are listed, as sequenced in a study of blood T cells in healthy people across ages. The use of a sample-barcoded 5' primer and a J-beta primer mix characterized a second PCR of 7 to 11 cycles. TCRdb re-analysed the 5' RACE reads in MiXCR, keeping a single row per CDR3 protein. The table records 550,000 to 750,000 distinct CDR3 sequences, 20% to 25% of them present only once. The sample consisted of blood. The source of these receptors is a man between 65 and 85 years old in good health.

In its sample, this clonotype was seen a few times. J is TRBJ2-3 and V is TRBV10-3, with 8 bases identical to TRBD1. The junction had 7 bases not matched to a gene; V was cut back by 10 bases and J by 1 base. CDR3 size: 14 residues. From germline, CDR1 is ENHRY and CDR2 SYGVKD. The CDR3 here is CATGQGLGTDTQYF. The CDR3 coding sequence is TGTGCCACAGGACAGGGATTGGGCACAGATACGCAGTATTTT.

J is TRBJ1-4 and V is TRBV2; D is undetermined. This CDR3 region has 13 residues. Germline-derived CDR1 and CDR2 are SNHLY and FYNNEI. V was shortened by 4 bases and J by 4 bases, with 7 bases between the two germline ends. Written as DNA, the CDR3 is TGTGCCAGCAGTGGGGATGTTAATGAAAAACTGTTTTTT. Translating it yields CASSGDVNEKLFF.